This T cell receptor (beta chain) stems from a study of beta chain features in type 1 diabetes. Note on this clone: Its specificity is unknown.

CD4+ naive, central memory, regulatory and stem cell-like memory subsets were isolated by sorting on CD45RO/CCR7/CD25/CD127/CD95/CD27. The isolated RNA, all of it, was reverse transcribed, so expressed TCRB transcripts were what got sequenced. Libraries were prepared by immunoSEQ multiplex PCR; TCRdb keeps only in-frame clonotypes and omits some of them. The repertoire holds under 350,000 clones, with roughly an eighth as singletons. V lost 2 bases and J lost 2; bases outside the gene matches: 7. CDR3 length equals 15 residues. CDR1 is SGHRS, CDR2 YFSETQ, per germline. Points from the study as a whole: In every one of the four CD4+ subsets, TCRB CDR3s were moderately but significantly shorter in Type 1 diabetes patients. Shorter templates may be favored by PCR, equally so in patients and controls. The similarity of naive, central memory and Treg TCRB repertoires appeared greater among patients than among healthy donors.

V and J are TRBV5-1 and TRBJ2-7, with 7 bases matching TRBD1. The origin of this receptor is a man aged 25 to 45 with type 1 diabetes. The source material was naive CD4+ T cells from blood. The CDR3 bases are TGCGCCAGCAGCTTAGGGCAGGGGGTTACCTACGAGCAGTACTTC. It yields the protein CASSLGQGVTYEQYF. The full variable domain, its missing parts supplied by reference TRBV5-1 and TRBJ2-7, is KAGVTQTPRYLIKTRGQQVTLSCSPISGHRSVSWYQQTPGQGLQFLFEYFSETQRNKGNFPGRFSGRQFSNSRSEMNVSTLELGDSALYLCASSLGQGVTYEQYFGPGTRLTVT.